A single sample gave rise to the 4 T cell receptor beta chains below, sequenced in a study of beta chain features in type 1 diabetes. No antigens are known for them. cDNA synthesis used the whole RNA isolate, giving expressed TCRB sequences. This table comes from immunoSEQ multiplex PCR, and its TCRdb copy is limited to in-frame clones, with some not included. The sample contains hundreds of thousands of clones, around 15% of which appear only once. General study results and limits: Moderately but significantly shorter TCRB CDR3s were found in Type 1 diabetes patients in all four CD4+ subsets.

Sequenced sample: naive CD4+ T cells from blood. These receptors came from a man between 18 and 29 years old with type 1 diabetes.

V usage is TRBV30 and J usage is TRBJ2-7; no reliable D call. V dropped 3 bases and J dropped 2 bases, with 14 bases sitting between them. The CDR3 sequence is 14 residues long. Germline V gene sequence: CDR1 GTSNPN, CDR2 SVGIG (reference sequence). CDR3 sequence (DNA): TGTGCCTGGAGACCGCTGGGGTTTGCCTACGAGCAGTACTTC. Protein sequence: CAWRPLGFAYEQYF.

The rearrangement joins TRBV6-1 to TRBJ1-2; the D is unclear. This CDR3 has 11 amino acids. The V end lost 5 bases, the J end lost 8 bases, and 9 bases lay between the germline ends. Germline assignment: CDR1 MNHNS and CDR2 SASEGT. As DNA, the CDR3 is TGTGCCAGCAGTCGGGCCCCCGGCTACACCTTC. Translation gives CASSRAPGYTF.

This clone was seen a few times. The V gene is TRBV29-1, the J gene TRBJ2-2, with D unresolved. Trimming stripped 7 bases from V and 6 bases from J, with 15 bases between. Germline assignment: CDR1 SQVTM and CDR2 ANQGSEA. The CDR3 runs to 13 residues. The CDR3 sequence is CSATPGEPGELFF. CDR3 nucleotide sequence: TGCAGCGCCACCCCAGGTGAACCCGGGGAGCTGTTTTTT.

This clone was observed a handful of times. The V gene is TRBV6-5, the J gene TRBJ1-5, with D perhaps TRBD1 (5 bases). Trimming pared 2 bases from V and 6 bases from J, leaving 14 bases between. The CDR3 has 15 residues. The germline V gene encodes CDR1 MNHEY and CDR2 SVGAGI. DNA of the CDR3: TGTGCCAGCAGTTACCGGCAGGGCTATAGTCAGCCCCAGCATTTT. Translated: CASSYRQGYSQPQHF.